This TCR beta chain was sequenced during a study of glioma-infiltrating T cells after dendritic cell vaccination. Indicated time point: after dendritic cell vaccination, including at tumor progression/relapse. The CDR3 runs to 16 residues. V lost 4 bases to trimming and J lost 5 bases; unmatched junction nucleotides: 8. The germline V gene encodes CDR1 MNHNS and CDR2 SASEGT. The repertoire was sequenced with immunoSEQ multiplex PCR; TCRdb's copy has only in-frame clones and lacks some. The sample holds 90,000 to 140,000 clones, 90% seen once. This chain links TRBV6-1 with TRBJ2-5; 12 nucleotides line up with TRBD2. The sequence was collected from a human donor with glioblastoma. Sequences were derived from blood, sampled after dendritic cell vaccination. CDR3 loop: CASSASGLAGGETQYF. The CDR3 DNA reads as TGTGCCAGCAGTGCATCAGGCCTAGCGGGGGGGGAGACCCAGTACTTC.